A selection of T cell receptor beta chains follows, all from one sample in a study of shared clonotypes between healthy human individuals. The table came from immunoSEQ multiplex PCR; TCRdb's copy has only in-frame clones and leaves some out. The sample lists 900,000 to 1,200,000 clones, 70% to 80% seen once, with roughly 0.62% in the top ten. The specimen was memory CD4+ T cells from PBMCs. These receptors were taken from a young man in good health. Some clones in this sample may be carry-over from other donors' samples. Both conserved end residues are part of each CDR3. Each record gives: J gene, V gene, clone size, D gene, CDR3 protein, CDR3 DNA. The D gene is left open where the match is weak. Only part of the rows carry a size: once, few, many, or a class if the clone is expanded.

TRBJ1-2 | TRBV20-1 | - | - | CSARHRAGYTF | TGCAGTGCCCGGCATAGGGCTGGCTACACCTTC
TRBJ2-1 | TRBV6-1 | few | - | CASSEIMGYNEQFF | TGTGCCAGCAGTGAAATAATGGGATACAATGAGCAGTTCTTC
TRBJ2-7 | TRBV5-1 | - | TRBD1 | CASSPTPGQGREQYF | TGCGCCAGCAGCCCCACCCCGGGACAGGGCCGGGAGCAGTACTTC
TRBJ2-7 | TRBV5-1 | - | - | CASSLMTGGSYEQYF | TGCGCCAGCAGCCTCATGACAGGCGGCTCCTACGAGCAGTACTTC
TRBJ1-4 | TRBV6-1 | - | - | CASSVGTDNEKLFF | TGTGCCAGCAGCGTCGGGACGGACAATGAAAAACTGTTTTTT
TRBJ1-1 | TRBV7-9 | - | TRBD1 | CASSGENRGSLVTEAFF | TGTGCCAGCAGCGGGGAGAACAGGGGGAGTTTGGTTACTGAAGCTTTCTTT
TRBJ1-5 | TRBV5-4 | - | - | CASSLGQNQPQHF | TGTGCCAGCAGCCTCGGACAGAATCAGCCCCAGCATTTT
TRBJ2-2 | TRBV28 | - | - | CASSPWTGIDTGELFF | TGTGCCAGCAGTCCCTGGACCGGGATTGACACCGGGGAGCTGTTTTTT
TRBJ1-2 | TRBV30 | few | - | CACGTPHTF | TGTGCCTGTGGGACCCCCCACACCTTC
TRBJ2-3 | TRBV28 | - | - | CASSSGGSEGDTQYF | TGTGCCAGCAGTTCCGGAGGTAGCGAAGGAGATACGCAGTATTTT
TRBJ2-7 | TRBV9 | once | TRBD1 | CASSKAPGQGGSDEQYF | TGTGCCAGCAGCAAAGCACCGGGACAGGGAGGGTCCGACGAGCAGTACTTC
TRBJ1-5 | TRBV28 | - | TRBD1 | CASSLFISGDRRQPQHF | TGTGCCAGCAGTTTGTTTATATCAGGGGACAGGCGGCAGCCCCAGCATTTT
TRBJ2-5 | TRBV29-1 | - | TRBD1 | CSVPQGAPPTQYF | TGCAGCGTTCCACAGGGGGCCCCGCCGACCCAGTACTTC
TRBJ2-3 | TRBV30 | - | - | CAWSEGGHTDTQYF | TGTGCCTGGAGTGAAGGGGGGCACACAGATACGCAGTATTTT
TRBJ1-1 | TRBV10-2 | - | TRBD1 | CASRGQYTEAFF | TGCGCCAGCAGGGGACAGTACACTGAAGCTTTCTTT
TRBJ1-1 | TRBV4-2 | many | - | CASSRTFGGDGKRTEAFF | TGTGCCAGCAGCCGAACCTTTGGGGGGGATGGAAAGCGCACTGAAGCTTTCTTT